This T cell receptor (beta chain) was profiled in a study of cytomegalovirus exposure and HLA in healthy donors. The study's findings and limits: Apparent HLA restriction characterized most CMV-associated TCR beta chains in a later analysis. Through in vitro validation, three CMV-associated chains were shown to be specific for CMV antigens.

This CDR3 region has 15 residues. The junction had 11 bases not matched to a gene; V was cut back by 6 bases and J by 8 bases. CDR1 and CDR2 (germline): MNHEY, SVGAGI. Primers for the PCR totalled 60 Vbeta and 13 Jbeta. This table comes from immunoSEQ multiplex PCR, and its TCRdb copy is limited to in-frame clones, with some not included. The sample shows 120,000 or so clones, 80% of them seen only once. With regard to this clone: What it recognizes is unknown. Other nucleotide sequences from this sample produce the same CDR3.

The origin of this receptor is a woman aged 60-75 years in good health and CMV-seropositive. The rearrangement links TRBV6-5 to TRBJ2-1; TRBD1 matches 9 bases. The sequencing input was PBMCs. CDR3 nucleotides: TGTGCCAGCAGACCCCGGACAGGGGATTCTTATGAGCAGTTCTTC. It yields the protein CASRPRTGDSYEQFF.